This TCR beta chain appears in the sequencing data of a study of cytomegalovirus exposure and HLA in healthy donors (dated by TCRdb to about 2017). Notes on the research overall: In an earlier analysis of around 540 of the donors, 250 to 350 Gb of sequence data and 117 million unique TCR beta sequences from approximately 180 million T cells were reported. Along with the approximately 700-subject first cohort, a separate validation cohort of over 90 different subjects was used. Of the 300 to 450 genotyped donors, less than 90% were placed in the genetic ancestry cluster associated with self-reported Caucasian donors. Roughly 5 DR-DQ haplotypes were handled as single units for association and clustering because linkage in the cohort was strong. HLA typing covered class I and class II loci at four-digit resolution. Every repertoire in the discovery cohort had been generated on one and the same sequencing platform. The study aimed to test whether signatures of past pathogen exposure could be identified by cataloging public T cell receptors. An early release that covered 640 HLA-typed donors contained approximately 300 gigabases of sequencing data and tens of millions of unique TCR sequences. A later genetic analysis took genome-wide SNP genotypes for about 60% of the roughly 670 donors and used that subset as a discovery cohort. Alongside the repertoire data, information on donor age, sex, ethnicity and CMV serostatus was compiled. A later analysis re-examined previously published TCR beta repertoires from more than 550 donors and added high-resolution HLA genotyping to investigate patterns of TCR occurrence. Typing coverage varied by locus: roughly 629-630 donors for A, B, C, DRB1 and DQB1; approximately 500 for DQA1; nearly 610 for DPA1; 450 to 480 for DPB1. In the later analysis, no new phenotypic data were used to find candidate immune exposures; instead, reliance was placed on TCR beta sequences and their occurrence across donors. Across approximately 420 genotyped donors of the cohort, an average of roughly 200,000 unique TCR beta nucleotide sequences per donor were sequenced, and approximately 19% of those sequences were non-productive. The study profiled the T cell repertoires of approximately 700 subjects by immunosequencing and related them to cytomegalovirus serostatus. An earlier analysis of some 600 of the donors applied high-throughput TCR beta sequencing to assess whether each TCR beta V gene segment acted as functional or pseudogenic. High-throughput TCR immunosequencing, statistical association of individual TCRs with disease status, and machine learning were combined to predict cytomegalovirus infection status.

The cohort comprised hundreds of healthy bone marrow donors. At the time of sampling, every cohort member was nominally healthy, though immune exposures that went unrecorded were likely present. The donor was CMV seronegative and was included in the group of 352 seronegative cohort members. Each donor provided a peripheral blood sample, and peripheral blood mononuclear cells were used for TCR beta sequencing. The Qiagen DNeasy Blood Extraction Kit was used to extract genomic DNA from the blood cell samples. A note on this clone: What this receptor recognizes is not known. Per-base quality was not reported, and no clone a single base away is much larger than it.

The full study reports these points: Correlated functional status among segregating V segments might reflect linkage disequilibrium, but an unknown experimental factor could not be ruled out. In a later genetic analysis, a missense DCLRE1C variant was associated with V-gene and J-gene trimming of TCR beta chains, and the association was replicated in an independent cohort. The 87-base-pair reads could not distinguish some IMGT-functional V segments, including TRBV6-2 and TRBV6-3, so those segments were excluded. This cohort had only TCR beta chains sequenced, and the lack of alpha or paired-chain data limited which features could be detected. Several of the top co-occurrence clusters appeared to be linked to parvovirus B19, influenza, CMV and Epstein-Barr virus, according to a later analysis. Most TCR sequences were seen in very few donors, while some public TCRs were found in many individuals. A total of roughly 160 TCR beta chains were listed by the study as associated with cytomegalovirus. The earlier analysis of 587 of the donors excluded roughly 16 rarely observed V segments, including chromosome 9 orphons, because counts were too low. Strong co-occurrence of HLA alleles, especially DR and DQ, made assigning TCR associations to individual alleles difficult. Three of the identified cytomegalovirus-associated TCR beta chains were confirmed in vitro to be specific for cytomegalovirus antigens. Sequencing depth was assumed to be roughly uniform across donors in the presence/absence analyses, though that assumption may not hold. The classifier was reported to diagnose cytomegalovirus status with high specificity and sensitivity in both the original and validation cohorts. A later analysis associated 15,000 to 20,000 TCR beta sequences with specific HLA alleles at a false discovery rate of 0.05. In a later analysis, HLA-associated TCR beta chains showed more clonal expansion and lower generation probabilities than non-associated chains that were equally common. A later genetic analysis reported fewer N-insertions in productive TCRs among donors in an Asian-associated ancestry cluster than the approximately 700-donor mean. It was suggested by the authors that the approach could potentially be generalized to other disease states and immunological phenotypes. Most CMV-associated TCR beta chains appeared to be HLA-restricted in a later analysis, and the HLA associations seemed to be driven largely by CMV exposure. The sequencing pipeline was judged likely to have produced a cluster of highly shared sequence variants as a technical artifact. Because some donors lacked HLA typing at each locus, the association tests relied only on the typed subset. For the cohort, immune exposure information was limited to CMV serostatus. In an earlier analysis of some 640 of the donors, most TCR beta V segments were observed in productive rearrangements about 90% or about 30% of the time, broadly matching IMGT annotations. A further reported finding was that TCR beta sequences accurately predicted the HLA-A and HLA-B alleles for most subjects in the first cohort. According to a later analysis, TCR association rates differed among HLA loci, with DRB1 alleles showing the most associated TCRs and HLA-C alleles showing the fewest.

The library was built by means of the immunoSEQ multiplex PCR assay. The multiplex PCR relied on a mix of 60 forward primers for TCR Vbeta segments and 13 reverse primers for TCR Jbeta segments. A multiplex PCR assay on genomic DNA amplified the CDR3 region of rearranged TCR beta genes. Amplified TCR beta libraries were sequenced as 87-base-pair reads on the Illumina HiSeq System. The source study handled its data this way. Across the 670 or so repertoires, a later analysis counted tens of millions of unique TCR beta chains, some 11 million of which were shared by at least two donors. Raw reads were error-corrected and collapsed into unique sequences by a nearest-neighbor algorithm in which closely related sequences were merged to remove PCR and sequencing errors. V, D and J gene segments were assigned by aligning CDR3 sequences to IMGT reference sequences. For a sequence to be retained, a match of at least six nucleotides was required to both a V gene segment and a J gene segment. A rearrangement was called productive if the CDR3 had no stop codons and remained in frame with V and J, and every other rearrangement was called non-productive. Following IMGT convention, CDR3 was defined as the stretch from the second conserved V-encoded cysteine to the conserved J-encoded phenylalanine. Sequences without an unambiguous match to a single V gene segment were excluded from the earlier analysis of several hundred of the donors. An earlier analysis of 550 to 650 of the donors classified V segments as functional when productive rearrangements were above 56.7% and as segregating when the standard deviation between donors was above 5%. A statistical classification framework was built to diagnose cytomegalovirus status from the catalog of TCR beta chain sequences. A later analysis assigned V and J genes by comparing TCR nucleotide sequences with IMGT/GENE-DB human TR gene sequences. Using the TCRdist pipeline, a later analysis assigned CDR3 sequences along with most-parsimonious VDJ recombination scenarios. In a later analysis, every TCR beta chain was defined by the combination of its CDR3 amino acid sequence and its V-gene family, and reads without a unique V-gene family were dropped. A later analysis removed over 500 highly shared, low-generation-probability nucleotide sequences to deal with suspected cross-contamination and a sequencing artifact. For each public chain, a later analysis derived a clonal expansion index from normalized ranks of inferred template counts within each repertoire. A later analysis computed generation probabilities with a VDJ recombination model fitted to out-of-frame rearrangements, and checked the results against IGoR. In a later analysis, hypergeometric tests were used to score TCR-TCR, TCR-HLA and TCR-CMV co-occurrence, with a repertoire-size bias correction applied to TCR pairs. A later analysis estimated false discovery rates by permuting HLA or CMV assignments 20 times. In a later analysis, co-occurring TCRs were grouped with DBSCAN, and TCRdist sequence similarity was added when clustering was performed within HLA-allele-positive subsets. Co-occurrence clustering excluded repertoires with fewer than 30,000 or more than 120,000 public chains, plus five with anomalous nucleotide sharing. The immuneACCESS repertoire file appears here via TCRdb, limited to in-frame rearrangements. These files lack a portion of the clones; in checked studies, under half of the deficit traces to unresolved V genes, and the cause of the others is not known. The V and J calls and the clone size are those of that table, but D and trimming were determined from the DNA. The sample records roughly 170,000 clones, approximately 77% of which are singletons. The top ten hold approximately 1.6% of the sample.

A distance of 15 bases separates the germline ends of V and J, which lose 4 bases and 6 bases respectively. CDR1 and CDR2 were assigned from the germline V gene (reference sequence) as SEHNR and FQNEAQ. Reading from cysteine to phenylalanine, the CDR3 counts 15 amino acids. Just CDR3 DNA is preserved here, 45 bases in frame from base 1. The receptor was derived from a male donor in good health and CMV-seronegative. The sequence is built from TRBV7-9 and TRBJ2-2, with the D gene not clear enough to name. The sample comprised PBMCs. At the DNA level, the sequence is TGTGCCAGCAGCTCCCAGCACCGGGTATCCGGGGAGCTGTTTTTT. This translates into CASSSQHRVSGELFF. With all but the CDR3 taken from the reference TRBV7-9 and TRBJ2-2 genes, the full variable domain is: DTGVSQNPRHKITKRGQNVTFRCDPISEHNRLYWYRQTLGQGPEFLTYFQNEAQLEKSRLLSDRFSAERPKGSFSTLEIQRTEQGDSAMYLCASSSQHRVSGELFFGEGSRLTVL.